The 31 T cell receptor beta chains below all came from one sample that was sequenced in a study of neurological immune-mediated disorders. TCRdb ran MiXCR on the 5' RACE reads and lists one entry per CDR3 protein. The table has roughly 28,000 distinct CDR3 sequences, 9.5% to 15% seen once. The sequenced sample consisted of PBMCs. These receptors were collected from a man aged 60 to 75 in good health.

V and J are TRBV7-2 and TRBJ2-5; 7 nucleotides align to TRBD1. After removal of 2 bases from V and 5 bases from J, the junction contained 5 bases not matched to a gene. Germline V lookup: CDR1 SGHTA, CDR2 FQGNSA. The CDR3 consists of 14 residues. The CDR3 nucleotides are TGTGCCAGCAGCTTACAGGGGGTTTTGGAGACCCAGTACTTC. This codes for CASSLQGVLETQYF.

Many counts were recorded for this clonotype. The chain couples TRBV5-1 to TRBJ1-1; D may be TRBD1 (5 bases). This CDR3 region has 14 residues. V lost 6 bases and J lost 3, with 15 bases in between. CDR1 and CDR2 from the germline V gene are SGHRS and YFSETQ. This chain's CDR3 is CASILALGDTEAFF. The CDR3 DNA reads TGCGCCAGCATACTTGCTCTAGGGGACACTGAAGCTTTCTTT.

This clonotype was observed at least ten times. The CDR3 DNA follows: TGCGCCAGCAGCTTTAGGCAGCTACAGGGTGAGCAGTTCTTC. This encodes CASSFRQLQGEQFF. The chain carries TRBV5-1 and TRBJ2-1, with D maybe TRBD1 (6 bases). The germline V gene has CDR1 SGHRS and CDR2 YFSETQ. The CDR3 totals 14 residues. Trimming removed 2 bases from V and 9 bases from J, with 15 bases in between.

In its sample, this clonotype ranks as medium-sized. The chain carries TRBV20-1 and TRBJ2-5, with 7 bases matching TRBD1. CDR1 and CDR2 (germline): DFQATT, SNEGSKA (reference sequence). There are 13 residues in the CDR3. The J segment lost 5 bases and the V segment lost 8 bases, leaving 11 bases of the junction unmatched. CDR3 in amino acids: CSLLDRLGETQYF. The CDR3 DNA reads TGCAGTCTCCTGGACAGGCTAGGGGAGACCCAGTACTTC.

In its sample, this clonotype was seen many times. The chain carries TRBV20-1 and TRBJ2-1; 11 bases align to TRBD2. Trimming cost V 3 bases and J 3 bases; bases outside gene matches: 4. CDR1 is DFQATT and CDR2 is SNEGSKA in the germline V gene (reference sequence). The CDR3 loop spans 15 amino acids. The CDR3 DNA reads TGCAGTGCTAGGCCGGGACTAGCGGACTACAATGAGCAGTTCTTC. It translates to CSARPGLADYNEQFF.

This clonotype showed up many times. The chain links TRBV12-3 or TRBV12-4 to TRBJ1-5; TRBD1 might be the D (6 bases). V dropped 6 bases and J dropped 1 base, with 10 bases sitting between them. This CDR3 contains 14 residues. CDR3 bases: TGTGCCAGCAGCCGGGACATCAGCAATCAGCCCCAGCATTTT. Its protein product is CASSRDISNQPQHF.

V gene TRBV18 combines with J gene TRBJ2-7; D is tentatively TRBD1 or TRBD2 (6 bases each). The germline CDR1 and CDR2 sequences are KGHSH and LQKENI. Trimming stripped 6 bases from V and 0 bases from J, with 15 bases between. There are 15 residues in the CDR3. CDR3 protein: CASSQGGTISYEQYF. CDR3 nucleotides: TGTGCCAGCTCGCAGGGCGGGACAATCTCCTACGAGCAGTACTTC. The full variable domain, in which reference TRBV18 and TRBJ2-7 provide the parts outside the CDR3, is NAGVMQNPRHLVRRRGQEARLRCSPMKGHSHVYWYRQLPEEGLKFMVYLQKENIIDESGMPKERFSAEFPKEGPSILRIQQVVRGDSAAYFCASSQGGTISYEQYFGPGTRLTVT.

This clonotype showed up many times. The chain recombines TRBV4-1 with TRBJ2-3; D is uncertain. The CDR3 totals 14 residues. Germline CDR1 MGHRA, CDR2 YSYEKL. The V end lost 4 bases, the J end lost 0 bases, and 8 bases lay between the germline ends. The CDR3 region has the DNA TGCGCCAGCAGCCCGACGGCGAGCACAGATACGCAGTATTTT. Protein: CASSPTASTDTQYF.

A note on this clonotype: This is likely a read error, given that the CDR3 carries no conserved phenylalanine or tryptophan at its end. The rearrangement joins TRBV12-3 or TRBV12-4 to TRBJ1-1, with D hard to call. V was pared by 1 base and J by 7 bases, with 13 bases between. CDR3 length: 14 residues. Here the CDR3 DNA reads TGTGCCAGCAGTTTAGTGGGAGTGGGCATTGAAGCTTTCTCT. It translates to CASSLVGVGIEAFS.

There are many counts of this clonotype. Written as DNA, the CDR3 is TGTGCCAGCAGCTCGGCGCTGCAGCAGTACTTC. Its translation is CASSSALQQYF. V is TRBV28 and J is TRBJ2-7; D gene uncertain. Germline CDR1 reads MDHEN; CDR2 reads SYDVKM. The CDR3 sequence is 11 residues long. The V and J ends lost 6 bases and 8 bases respectively, with 11 bases between them.

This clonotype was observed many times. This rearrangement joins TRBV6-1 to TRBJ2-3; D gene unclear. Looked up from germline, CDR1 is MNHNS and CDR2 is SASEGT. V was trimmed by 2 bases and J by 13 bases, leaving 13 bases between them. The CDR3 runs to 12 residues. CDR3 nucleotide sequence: TGTGCCAGCAGTGAAAATCACCTTTGGGAGTATTTT. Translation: CASSENHLWEYF.

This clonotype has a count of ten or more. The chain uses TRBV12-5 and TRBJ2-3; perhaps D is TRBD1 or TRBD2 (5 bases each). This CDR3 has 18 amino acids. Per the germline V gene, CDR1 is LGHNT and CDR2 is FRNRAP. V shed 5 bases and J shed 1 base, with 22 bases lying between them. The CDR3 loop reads CASGLTPDGGVGTDTQYF. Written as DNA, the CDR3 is TGTGCTAGTGGTCTTACCCCCGATGGGGGTGTCGGCACAGATACGCAGTATTTT.

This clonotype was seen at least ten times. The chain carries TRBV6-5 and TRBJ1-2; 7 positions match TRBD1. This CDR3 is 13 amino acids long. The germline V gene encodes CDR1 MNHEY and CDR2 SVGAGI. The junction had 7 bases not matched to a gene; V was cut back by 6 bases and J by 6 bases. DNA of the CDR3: TGTGCCAGCAGCTCCCGGACAGGAGATGGCTACACCTTC. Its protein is CASSSRTGDGYTF.

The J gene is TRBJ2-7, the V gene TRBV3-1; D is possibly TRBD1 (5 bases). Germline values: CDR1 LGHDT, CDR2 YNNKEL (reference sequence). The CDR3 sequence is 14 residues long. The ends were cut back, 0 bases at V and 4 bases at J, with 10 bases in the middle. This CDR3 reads CASSQDLGVYEQYF. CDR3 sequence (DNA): TGTGCCAGCAGCCAAGATCTAGGGGTATACGAGCAGTACTTC.

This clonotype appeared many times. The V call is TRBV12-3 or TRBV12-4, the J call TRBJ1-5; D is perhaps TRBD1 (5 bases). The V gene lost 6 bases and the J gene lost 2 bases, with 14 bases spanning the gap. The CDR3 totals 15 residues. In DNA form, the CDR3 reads TGTGCCAGCAGGGAGACAGCGATGGGCAATCAGCCCCAGCATTTT. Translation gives CASRETAMGNQPQHF.

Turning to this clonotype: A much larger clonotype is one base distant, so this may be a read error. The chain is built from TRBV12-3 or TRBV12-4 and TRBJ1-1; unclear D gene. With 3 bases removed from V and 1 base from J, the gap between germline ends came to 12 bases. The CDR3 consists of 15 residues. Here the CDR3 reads CASSFRSSGNTEAFF. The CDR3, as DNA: TGTGCCAGCAGTTTTAGGTCCAGCGGGAACACTGAAGCTTTCTTT.

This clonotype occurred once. CDR3 loop: CASTPGRLGTSGGPGFSTDTQYF. In nucleotides, the CDR3 is TGTGCCAGCACCCCGGGACGACTCGGGACTAGCGGGGGGCCCGGATTTAGCACAGATACGCAGTATTTT. The rearrangement links TRBV12-3 or TRBV12-4 to TRBJ2-3, with TRBD2 matching over 15 bases. V lost 7 bases and J lost 0; bases outside the gene matches: 23. The CDR3 covers 23 residues.

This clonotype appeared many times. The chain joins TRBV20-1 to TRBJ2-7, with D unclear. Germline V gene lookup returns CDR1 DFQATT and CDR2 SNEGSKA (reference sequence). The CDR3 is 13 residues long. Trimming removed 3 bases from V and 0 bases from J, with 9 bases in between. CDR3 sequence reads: CSARDPISYEQYF. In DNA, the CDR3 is TGCAGTGCTAGGGACCCCATCTCCTACGAGCAGTACTTC.

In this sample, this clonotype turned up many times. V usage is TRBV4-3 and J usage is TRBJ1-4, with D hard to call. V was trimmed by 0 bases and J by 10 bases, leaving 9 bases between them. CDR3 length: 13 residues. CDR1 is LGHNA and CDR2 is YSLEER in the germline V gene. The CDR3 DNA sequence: TGCGCCAGCAGCCAAGAGGGTGGAGTAAAACTGTTTTTT. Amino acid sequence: CASSQEGGVKLFF.

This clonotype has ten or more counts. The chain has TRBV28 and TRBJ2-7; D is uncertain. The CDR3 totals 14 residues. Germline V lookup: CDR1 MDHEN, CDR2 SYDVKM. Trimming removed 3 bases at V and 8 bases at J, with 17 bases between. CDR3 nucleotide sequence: TGTGCCAGCAGTTTTCCCCTCCCTACGACGAAGCAGTACTTC. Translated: CASSFPLPTTKQYF.

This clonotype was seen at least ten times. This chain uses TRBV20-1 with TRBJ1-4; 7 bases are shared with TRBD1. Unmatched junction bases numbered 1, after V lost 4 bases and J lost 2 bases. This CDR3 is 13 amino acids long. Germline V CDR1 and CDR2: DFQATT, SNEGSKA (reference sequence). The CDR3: CSATGGTNEKLFF. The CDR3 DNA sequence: TGCAGTGCTACAGGGGGGACTAATGAAAAACTGTTTTTT.

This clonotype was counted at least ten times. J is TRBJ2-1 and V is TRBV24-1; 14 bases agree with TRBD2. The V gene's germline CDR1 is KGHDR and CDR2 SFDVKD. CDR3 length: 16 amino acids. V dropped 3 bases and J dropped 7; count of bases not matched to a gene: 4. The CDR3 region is CATSDKRLAGGNEQFF. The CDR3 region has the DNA TGTGCCACCAGTGATAAACGACTAGCGGGGGGGAATGAGCAGTTCTTC.

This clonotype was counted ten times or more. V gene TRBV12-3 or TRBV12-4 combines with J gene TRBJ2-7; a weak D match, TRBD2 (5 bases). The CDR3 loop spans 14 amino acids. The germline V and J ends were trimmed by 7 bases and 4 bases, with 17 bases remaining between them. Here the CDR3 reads CASNPRGPVYEQYF. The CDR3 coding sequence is TGTGCCAGCAACCCCCGCGGGCCTGTATACGAGCAGTACTTC.

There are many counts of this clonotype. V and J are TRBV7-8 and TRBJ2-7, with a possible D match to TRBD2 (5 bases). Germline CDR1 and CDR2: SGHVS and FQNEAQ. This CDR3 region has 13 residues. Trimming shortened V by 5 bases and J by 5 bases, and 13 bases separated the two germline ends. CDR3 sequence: CASSARAADEQYF. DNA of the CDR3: TGTGCCAGCAGCGCCCGAGCAGCGGACGAGCAGTACTTC.

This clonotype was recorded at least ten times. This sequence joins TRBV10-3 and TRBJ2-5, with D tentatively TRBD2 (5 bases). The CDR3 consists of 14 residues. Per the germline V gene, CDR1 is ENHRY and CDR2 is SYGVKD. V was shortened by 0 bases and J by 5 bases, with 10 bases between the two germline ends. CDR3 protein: CAISESGGLETQYF. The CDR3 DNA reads TGTGCCATCAGTGAGTCTGGCGGGCTTGAGACCCAGTACTTC.

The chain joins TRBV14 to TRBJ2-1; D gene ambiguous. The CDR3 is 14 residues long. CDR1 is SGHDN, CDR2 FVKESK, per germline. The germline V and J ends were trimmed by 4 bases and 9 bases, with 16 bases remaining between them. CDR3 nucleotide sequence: TGTGCCAGCAGCCCGGGCCGGGCGAAGGGTGAGCAGTTCTTC. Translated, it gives CASSPGRAKGEQFF.

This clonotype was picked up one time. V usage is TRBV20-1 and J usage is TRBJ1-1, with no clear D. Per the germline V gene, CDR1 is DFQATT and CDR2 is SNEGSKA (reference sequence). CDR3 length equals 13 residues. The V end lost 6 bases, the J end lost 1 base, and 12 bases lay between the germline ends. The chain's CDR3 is CSARPIPNTEAFF. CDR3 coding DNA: TGCAGTGCCCGTCCTATACCGAACACTGAAGCTTTCTTT.

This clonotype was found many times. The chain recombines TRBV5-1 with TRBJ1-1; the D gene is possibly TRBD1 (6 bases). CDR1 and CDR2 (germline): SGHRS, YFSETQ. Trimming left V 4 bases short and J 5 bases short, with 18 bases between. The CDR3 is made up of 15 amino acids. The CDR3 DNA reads TGCGCCAGCAGCCCGGATCCTTCCAGGGGAACTGAAGCTTTCTTT. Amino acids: CASSPDPSRGTEAFF. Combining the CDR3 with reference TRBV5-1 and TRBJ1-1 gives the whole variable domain KAGVTQTPRYLIKTRGQQVTLSCSPISGHRSVSWYQQTPGQGLQFLFEYFSETQRNKGNFPGRFSGRQFSNSRSEMNVSTLELGDSALYLCASSPDPSRGTEAFFGQGTRLTVV.

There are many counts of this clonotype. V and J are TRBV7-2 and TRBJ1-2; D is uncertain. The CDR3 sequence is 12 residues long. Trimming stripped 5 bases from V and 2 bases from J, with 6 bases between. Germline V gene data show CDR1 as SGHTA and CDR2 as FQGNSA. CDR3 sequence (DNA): TGTGCCAGCAGCGACATGAACTATGGCTACACCTTC. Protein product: CASSDMNYGYTF.

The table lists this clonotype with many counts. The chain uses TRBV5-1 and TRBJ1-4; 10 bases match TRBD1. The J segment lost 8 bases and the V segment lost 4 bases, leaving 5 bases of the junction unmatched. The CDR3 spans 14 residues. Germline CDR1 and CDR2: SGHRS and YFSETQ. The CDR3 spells CASSPGTGAEKLFF. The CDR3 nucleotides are TGCGCCAGCAGCCCGGGGACAGGGGCGGAAAAACTGTTTTTT.

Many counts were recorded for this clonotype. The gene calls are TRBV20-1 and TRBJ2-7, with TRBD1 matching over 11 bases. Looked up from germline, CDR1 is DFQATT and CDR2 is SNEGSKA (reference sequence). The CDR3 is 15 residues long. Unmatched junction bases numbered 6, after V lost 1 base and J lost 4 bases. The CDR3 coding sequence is TGCAGTGCTAGAGCTCCCGGGACAGGGGGTTACGAGCAGTACTTC. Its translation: CSARAPGTGGYEQYF.